This T cell receptor (beta chain) was sequenced during a study of vaccination effects on CD4 cells after COVID-19 (dated by TCRdb to about 2022). The study in broad terms: After vaccination, three convalescent patients were sampled at an early time point (day +14) and at a late time point (day +241, +227 and +161, respectively). Post-vaccine samples across the study were collected a median of 72 days after the second dose, with a range of 14 to 241. SARS-CoV-2 spike-specific CD4+ TCR repertoires from before and after mRNA vaccination were compared in COVID-19 convalescent patients and in infection-naive vaccine recipients. A total of 10 COVID-19 convalescent patients and a handful of SARS-CoV-2-naive healthy vaccine recipients were included in the full study. In the study, cultures from other donors were sequenced using the Oncomine TCR Beta short-read assay on an Illumina iSeq 100.

To identify antigen-specific CD4+ T cell clonotypes by their expansion, the ViraFEST assay first stimulated PBMC with viral peptide pools and then applied TCR sequencing. After around 11 days of culture, CD4+ T cells were isolated with the EasySep CD4+ T cell isolation kit. Convalescent patients had PCR-confirmed SARS-CoV-2 infection between March and December 2020, before Alpha, Beta and Delta variants emerged in the United States. Each participant got two doses of an mRNA SARS-CoV-2 vaccine, either BNT162b2 or mRNA-1273. Around 2 million PBMC per well were cultured in IMDM with about 4.5% human AB serum, 10 IU/ml IL-2 and gentamicin, plus 10 ug/ml peptides. Half of the culture medium was replaced with fresh IL-2-containing medium on days 3 and 7. Unless noted otherwise, every peptide stimulation condition was grown in triplicate wells. PBMC were separated from whole blood using Ficoll-Paque Plus gradient centrifugation and were then either cryopreserved at -140C or used fresh. The overlapping peptide pools covered the spike proteins of SARS-CoV-2 as well as those of the common cold coronaviruses HCoV-NL63, HCoV-OC43 and HCoV-229E. The QIAamp micro DNA kit was used to extract genomic DNA from the cultured CD4+ T cells.

Sequences MGHRA (CDR1) and YSYEKL (CDR2) are obtained from the germline V gene. The CDR3 covers 14 residues, taking in both the cysteine and the phenylalanine. Only the CDR3 region is kept as DNA, spanning 42 bases read in frame from base 1. Cut back by 2 bases and 3 bases, the V and J ends lie 10 bases apart. Study-wide conclusions, independent of this receptor: Clones induced by infection and clones induced by vaccination both contracted markedly at late timepoints after vaccination, which fits with T cell responses waning over time. The study was limited by a small number of convalescent patients, and early post-infection timepoints were lacking. Among convalescent patients, the spike-reactive repertoire after vaccination was made up mainly of new vaccine-induced clones that were largely distinct from the clones induced by infection.

The library was produced with the immunoSEQ multiplex PCR assay. DNA from the cultured and isolated CD4+ T cells underwent TCR beta CDR3 sequencing. Per the original workflow: Non-productive TCR sequences were removed, reads were trimmed to the CDR3 region, and CDR3s of at least 7 amino acids were retained. Antigen-specific clonotypes were identified with the MANAFEST web app by comparing expansion in peptide wells against reference cultures. To be called positive, a clone needed expansion at FDR<0.05 compared with the reference and with all other wells, an odds ratio greater than 5, and a frequency greater than 0.1% in two replicate wells. A clonotype was called cross-reactive if it was significantly expanded both in SARS-CoV-2 spike wells and in at least one common cold coronavirus spike condition. CDR3 similarity was assessed by Levenshtein distance with the stringdist R package, and unrooted trees were built with ape in R 3.6.1. Sourced from immuneACCESS, this table was stored by TCRdb with only in-frame sequences that have V and J called. A share of the clones is absent; for the studies checked, an unresolved V gene accounts for under half, and the remainder has no known explanation. The DNA gave D and trimming, while V, J and clone size come from that table. Across this sample there are roughly 15,000 clones, with 80% seen only once. Around a sixth of the sample comes from the top ten.

As concerns this clone: Its antigen specificity is not known. Per-base qualities were not stored, and no clone one base away is much larger.

This chain joins TRBV4-1 to TRBJ2-5, with the D gene uncertain. The clonotype was recovered from a human donor who had a prior SARS-CoV-2 infection. Sequencing used CD4+ T cells from PBMCs cultured with SARS-CoV-2 spike peptides, obtained after COVID-19 vaccination. This sample's cell subset or site label indicates: SARS-CoV-2 spike overlapping peptide pool stimulation. The DNA sequence is given as TGCGCCAGCAGCCAATTTTGCCAGAAAGAGACCCAGTACTTC. This sequence encodes CASSQFCQKETQYF.